Following are 5 T cell receptor beta chains from one sample sequenced in a study of beta chain features in type 1 diabetes. General study points: TCRB CDR3s from Type 1 diabetes patients were moderately but significantly shorter in all four CD4+ subsets.

All of the isolated RNA was reverse transcribed, so expressed TCRB transcripts were sequenced. This table comes from immunoSEQ multiplex PCR, and its TCRdb copy is limited to in-frame clones, with some not included. The table has hundreds of thousands of clones, under 15% seen once. These receptors' targets are unknown. Material: naive CD4+ T cells from blood. These receptors all stem from a man aged 18-30 years with type 1 diabetes.

This clone was recorded a few times. The chain uses TRBV25-1 and TRBJ2-2; 10 bases are shared with TRBD1. The CDR3 is 16 residues long. Germline CDR1 and CDR2: MGHDK and SYGVNS. Trimming took 7 bases from V and 5 from J; bases not matched to a gene: 10. CDR3 amino acids: CASTLSGTGVTGELFF. The CDR3 bases are TGTGCCAGCACCCTATCCGGGACAGGGGTTACCGGGGAGCTGTTTTTT.

Only a few counts were recorded for this clone. This chain connects TRBV30 to TRBJ2-7, with 7 bases that match TRBD1. Germline loops: CDR1 GTSNPN, CDR2 SVGIG (reference sequence). The CDR3 totals 14 residues. Trimming at V came to 3 bases and at J to 3 bases, leaving 8 bases not matched to a gene. CDR3 sequence: CAWRGTAPGYEQYF. The CDR3 region has the DNA TGTGCCTGGAGGGGGACAGCGCCAGGCTACGAGCAGTACTTC.

This clone was found once. The chain employs TRBV18 and TRBJ1-5; D may be TRBD1 (6 bases). The CDR3 is 15 residues long. The V gene lost 5 bases and the J gene lost 3 bases, with 14 bases spanning the gap. Germline values: CDR1 KGHSH, CDR2 LQKENI. Here the CDR3 reads CASSEVDSNNQPQHF. The CDR3 DNA reads as TGTGCCAGCTCAGAGGTGGACAGCAACAATCAGCCCCAGCATTTT.

This rearrangement joins TRBV9 to TRBJ2-7; 8 bases agree with TRBD2. This CDR3 has 16 residues. Germline CDR1 is SGDLS and CDR2 is YYNGEE. V lost 0 bases and J lost 0; bases outside the gene matches: 5. The CDR3 DNA follows: TGTGCCAGCAGCGTAGCGGGAGCGGGGGACTCCTACGAGCAGTACTTC. Translation: CASSVAGAGDSYEQYF.

This chain joins TRBV5-1 and TRBJ2-3; 8 bases fit TRBD2. The CDR3 is 16 residues long. The junction had 10 bases not matched to a gene; V was cut back by 3 bases and J by 4 bases. Per germline, CDR1 SGHRS and CDR2 YFSETQ. CDR3 sequence (DNA): TGCGCCAGCAGCTCCTTAACGGGGGGGTTGGCAGATACGCAGTATTTT. This gives the protein CASSSLTGGLADTQYF.